This T cell receptor (beta chain) derives from a study of regulatory T cells in long-lasting Graves disease. About the research overall: Positive TSH receptor antibodies alongside over 5 years of antithyroid drugs were what marked Graves' disease as persistent.

CDR1 and CDR2 (germline): SEHNR, FQNEAQ (reference sequence). Trimming left V 9 bases short and J 4 bases short, with 2 bases between. CDR3 length: 9 amino acids. Time point noted: persistent/refractory GD, antithyroid drugs over 5 years with positive TRAb. PBMC-extracted RNA yielded the TCR library. The collection involved drawing about 8.2 milliliters of peripheral blood into EDTA tubes. Combining iRepertoire HTBI primers with Arm-PCR of CDR3 regions, the authors built TCR beta libraries. TCRdb fed the multiplex PCR reads into MiXCR, producing one record per CDR3 protein. The table has roughly 450,000 distinct CDR3 sequences, less than 25% seen once; the top ten hold roughly 14%. This clonotype was picked up a small number of times. Its antigen is not identified. Findings and caveats of the study: The study found TRBV28, TRBJ1-2 and TRBJ2-5 favored in persistent disease.

The rearrangement links TRBV7-9 to TRBJ2-3, with unresolved D. This TCR derives from a female donor with Graves disease. The sequenced sample was peripheral blood mononuclear cells (PBMCs), obtained when the disease was refractory, from a patient treated with antithyroid drugs. CDR3 residues: CASPDTQYF. CDR3 DNA sequence: TGTGCCAGTCCAGATACGCAGTATTTT. The complete variable domain, with remaining parts taken from reference TRBV7-9 and TRBJ2-3, reads DTGVSQNPRHKITKRGQNVTFRCDPISEHNRLYWYRQTLGQGPEFLTYFQNEAQLEKSRLLSDRFSAERPKGSFSTLEIQRTEQGDSAMYLCASPDTQYFGPGTRLTVL.